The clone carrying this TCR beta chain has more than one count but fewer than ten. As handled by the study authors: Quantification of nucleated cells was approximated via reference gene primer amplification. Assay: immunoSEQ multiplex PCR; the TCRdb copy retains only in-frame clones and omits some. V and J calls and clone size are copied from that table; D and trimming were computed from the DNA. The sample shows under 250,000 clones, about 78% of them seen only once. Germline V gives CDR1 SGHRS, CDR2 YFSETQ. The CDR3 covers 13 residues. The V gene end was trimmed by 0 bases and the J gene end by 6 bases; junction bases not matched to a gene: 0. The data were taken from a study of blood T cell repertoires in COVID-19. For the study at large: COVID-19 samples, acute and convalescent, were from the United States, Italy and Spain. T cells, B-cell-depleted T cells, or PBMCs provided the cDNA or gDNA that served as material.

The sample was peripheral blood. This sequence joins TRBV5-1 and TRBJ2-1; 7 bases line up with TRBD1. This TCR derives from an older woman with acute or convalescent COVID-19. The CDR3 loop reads CASSLGTGNEQFF. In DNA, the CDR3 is TGCGCCAGCAGCTTGGGGACAGGCAATGAGCAGTTCTTC.